The 30 T cell receptor beta chains listed next were all sequenced from one sample in a study of regulatory T cells in long-lasting Graves disease. Specified time point: persistent/refractory GD, antithyroid drugs over 5 years with positive TRAb. Isolated PBMC RNA provided the starting material for the TCR library. Building the TCR beta libraries relied on iRepertoire HTBI primers, and CDR3 regions underwent Arm-PCR. TCRdb passed the multiplex PCR reads through MiXCR, listing each CDR3 protein once. The sample lists a few hundred thousand distinct CDR3 sequences, around a fifth occurring once. Sequences were derived from peripheral blood mononuclear cells (PBMCs), sampled when the disease was refractory, from a patient treated with antithyroid drugs. Receptor source: a female donor with Graves disease.

This clonotype was found a few times. V is TRBV28 and J is TRBJ2-3; D gene unclear. Trimming shortened V by 2 bases and J by 0 bases, and 6 bases separated the two germline ends. Germline values: CDR1 MDHEN, CDR2 SYDVKM. The CDR3 loop spans 14 amino acids. CDR3: CASSLTASTDTQYF. CDR3 DNA sequence: TGTGCCAGCAGTTTAACAGCTAGCACAGATACGCAGTATTTT.

The chain combines TRBV11-3 with TRBJ2-7; a possible D gene is TRBD2 (5 bases). The CDR3 extends over 15 amino acids. Germline values: CDR1 SGHNT, CDR2 YENEEA. V was cut by 2 bases and J by 2 bases, with 13 bases left in between. The CDR3 nucleotides read TGTGCCAGCAGCTTAATATTTAGCGAAGCCTACGAGCAGTACTTC. The encoded protein is CASSLIFSEAYEQYF.

There are many counts of this clonotype. The chain employs TRBV28 and TRBJ2-7, with D possibly being TRBD1 (5 bases). V was cut by 7 bases and J by 1 base, with 11 bases left in between. This CDR3 is built from 13 residues. Germline CDR1 and CDR2: MDHEN and SYDVKM. CDR3 region: CASKGQGSYEQYF. The CDR3 coding sequence is TGTGCCAGCAAAGGGCAGGGATCCTACGAGCAGTACTTC.

This clonotype came up many times. The chain carries TRBV30 and TRBJ1-6, with D maybe TRBD1 (5 bases). Germline V gene lookup returns CDR1 GTSNPN and CDR2 SVGIG (reference sequence). Trimming shortened V by 5 bases and J by 8 bases, and 13 bases separated the two germline ends. CDR3 length equals 13 residues. CDR3 sequence: CAWAVTVDSPLHF. As DNA, the CDR3 is TGTGCCTGGGCGGTGACAGTAGATTCACCCCTCCACTTT.

The genes are TRBV4-3 and TRBJ2-2; 14 positions match TRBD2. The ends lost 4 bases at V and 2 bases at J; junction bases unmatched: 3. The CDR3 is 17 residues long. Germline CDR1 reads LGHNA; CDR2 reads YSLEER. The CDR3 spells CASSPGLAGGNTGELFF. For the CDR3, the DNA is TGCGCCAGCAGCCCCGGACTAGCGGGAGGAAACACCGGGGAGCTGTTTTTT.

The CDR3: CASSYRTTQKNIQYF. The CDR3 DNA reads TGTGCCAGCAGTTATCGGACTACCCAAAAAAACATTCAGTACTTC. This chain links TRBV28 with TRBJ2-4; tentative D call: TRBD2 (6 bases). Germline CDR1 and CDR2: MDHEN and SYDVKM. Trimming shortened V by 4 bases and J by 4 bases, and 14 bases separated the two germline ends. The CDR3 length is 15 residues.

There are a few counts of this clonotype. The chain has TRBV12-3 or TRBV12-4 and TRBJ2-7, with 8 nucleotides matching TRBD1. The CDR3 contains 12 residues. Unmatched junction bases numbered 3, after V lost 6 bases and J lost 5 bases. The CDR3 region is CASSRQGNEQYF. In nucleotides, the CDR3 is TGTGCCAGCAGCCGACAGGGGAACGAGCAGTACTTC.

There are many counts of this clonotype. J is TRBJ2-5 and V is TRBV9; 9 bases line up with TRBD1. Germline-derived CDR1 and CDR2 are SGDLS and YYNGEE. The CDR3 sequence is 15 residues long. The J segment lost 5 bases and the V segment lost 3 bases, leaving 8 bases of the junction unmatched. The CDR3 sequence is CASSEEQGAGETQYF. CDR3 coding DNA: TGTGCCAGCAGCGAGGAACAGGGGGCGGGGGAGACCCAGTACTTC.

This chain links TRBV20-1 with TRBJ2-7; 10 bases are a match to TRBD1. The CDR3 runs to 15 residues. Looked up from germline, CDR1 is DFQATT and CDR2 is SNEGSKA (reference sequence). Unmatched junction bases numbered 10, after V lost 6 bases and J lost 2 bases. The CDR3, as DNA: TGCAGTGCGGTCGACAGGGGGCGACCCCCCTACGAGCAGTACTTC. Residues: CSAVDRGRPPYEQYF.

In this sample, this clonotype turned up once. The genes are TRBV9 and TRBJ1-1; 9 bases are shared with TRBD1. CDR1 and CDR2 from the germline V gene are SGDLS and YYNGEE. After removal of 0 bases from V and 5 bases from J, the junction contained 14 bases not matched to a gene. The CDR3 extends over 18 amino acids. The CDR3 region is CASSVVDTGGSRWTEAFF. The CDR3 DNA reads TGTGCCAGCAGCGTAGTAGACACAGGGGGCTCGAGGTGGACTGAAGCTTTCTTT.

This clonotype was counted a few times. The chain carries TRBV5-5 and TRBJ1-1, with D possibly being TRBD1 (5 bases). Germline V CDR1 and CDR2: SGHKS, YYEKEE (reference sequence). The CDR3 runs 15 residues. The V end lost 4 bases, the J end lost 1 base, and 14 bases lay between the germline ends. DNA of the CDR3: TGTGCCAGCAGCACCGAGGGGAACTCGAACACTGAAGCTTTCTTT. It specifies CASSTEGNSNTEAFF.

This clonotype was seen a few times. The CDR3 does not end in the conserved phenylalanine or tryptophan, so this is likely a read error. CDR3 coding DNA: TGTGCCAGCAGTGCGTGGGGACAGGACAATTCACCCCTCCACCTT. Translating it yields CASSAWGQDNSPLHL. The V and J genes are TRBV2 and TRBJ1-6; 8 bases map to TRBD1. CDR3 size: 15 residues. The V gene's germline CDR1 is SNHLY and CDR2 FYNNEI. The junction had 6 bases not matched to a gene; V was cut back by 4 bases and J by 7 bases.

The sample holds a few counts of this clonotype. The chain couples TRBV13 to TRBJ1-2; a weak D match, TRBD1 (5 bases). The germline gives CDR1 PRHDT, CDR2 FYEKMQ (reference sequence). This CDR3 contains 16 residues. With 4 bases removed from V and 2 bases from J, the gap between germline ends came to 17 bases. The CDR3 DNA reads TGTGCCAGCAGCTCACCCGGGACGGTATGGAACTATGGCTACACCTTC. Translating it yields CASSSPGTVWNYGYTF.

As to this clonotype: Given a much more abundant clone one base away, this may be a read error. The final CDR3 position lacks the conserved phenylalanine or tryptophan, pointing to a likely read error. The chain recombines TRBV12-3 or TRBV12-4 with TRBJ1-2, with a possible D match to TRBD1 (6 bases). The CDR3 length is 12 residues. V was clipped by 3 bases and J by 8 bases, with 10 bases between them. This CDR3 is CASSLGQAGYTL. CDR3 DNA sequence: TGTGCCAGCAGTTTGGGACAAGCAGGCTACACCCTC.

This clonotype occurred many times. The rearrangement joins TRBV12-3 or TRBV12-4 to TRBJ2-7; D ambiguous. V was clipped by 4 bases and J by 0 bases, with 10 bases between them. The CDR3 is 14 amino acids. The CDR3 DNA reads as TGTGCCAGCAGTTCGGACGGCTCCTCCTACGAGCAGTACTTC. Protein: CASSSDGSSYEQYF.

This clonotype was picked up many times. The chain couples TRBV13 to TRBJ2-5; D is possibly TRBD1 or TRBD2 (5 bases each). Germline CDR1 reads PRHDT; CDR2 reads FYEKMQ (reference sequence). Trimming took 7 bases from V and 1 from J, leaving 16 bases between them. The length of the CDR3 is 15 residues. The chain's CDR3 is CASTLRGVTQETQYF. CDR3 bases: TGTGCCAGCACCCTCAGAGGGGTTACCCAAGAGACCCAGTACTTC.

As regards this clonotype: The germline gene is not matched at one end of the junction; a read error may be the cause. The CDR3 sequence is CAGSIDSADETRRGGYTF. The CDR3 nucleotides are TGTGCCGGTAGTATAGATTCGGCGGACGAAACGAGAAGAGGGGGCTACACCTTC. This chain links TRBV19 with TRBJ1-2; D is uncertain. This CDR3 is 18 amino acids long. From germline, CDR1 is LNHDA and CDR2 SQIVND (reference sequence). Using reference TRBV19 and TRBJ1-2 for the parts outside the CDR3, the full variable domain is DGGITQSPKYLFRKEGQNVTLSCEQNLNHDAMYWYRQDPGQGLRLIYYSQIVNDFQKGDIAEGYSVSREKKESFPLTVTSAQKNPTAFYLCAGSIDSADETRRGGYTFGSGTRLTVV.

This clonotype occurred many times. V usage is TRBV12-3 or TRBV12-4 and J usage is TRBJ2-7; either TRBD1 or TRBD2 may supply D (5 bases each). V lost 5 bases to trimming and J lost 0 bases, with 11 bases between them. The CDR3 runs to 14 residues. CDR3 in DNA: TGTGCCAGCAGTACCGGGACGGCCTCCTACGAGCAGTACTTC. As protein: CASSTGTASYEQYF.

This CDR3 reads CASSQERYRLLAKNIQYF. The CDR3 coding sequence is TGTGCCAGCAGCCAAGAACGGTACCGGCTACTAGCCAAAAACATTCAGTACTTC. The chain has TRBV3-1 and TRBJ2-4; D gene unclear. Germline V gene sequence: CDR1 LGHDT, CDR2 YNNKEL (reference sequence). V gave up 0 bases and J gave up 0 bases, with 15 bases separating them. This CDR3 contains 18 residues.

In this sample, this clonotype turned up a few times. The chain employs TRBV20-1 and TRBJ2-5; TRBD1 might be the D (6 bases). Germline lookup yields CDR1 DFQATT and CDR2 SNEGSKA (reference sequence). This CDR3 contains 13 residues. V shed 5 bases and J shed 1 base, with 11 bases lying between them. CDR3 bases: TGCAGTGCTCCCACAGGGACCCAAGAGACCCAGTACTTC. Translating gives CSAPTGTQETQYF.

This clonotype was counted ten times or more. The chain employs TRBV5-6 and TRBJ1-1; D remains ambiguous. V was trimmed by 3 bases and J by 5 bases, leaving 8 bases between them. Looked up from germline, CDR1 is SGHDT and CDR2 is YYEEEE. The CDR3 sequence is 12 residues long. The CDR3 is CASSWRETEAFF. The CDR3 DNA sequence: TGTGCCAGCAGCTGGAGGGAGACTGAAGCTTTCTTT.

CDR3 sequence (DNA): TGCAGTGCCCTACCGACCCGCGACAGGGGCTACGAGCAGTACTTC. Its protein is CSALPTRDRGYEQYF. V and J are TRBV20-1 and TRBJ2-7; 8 positions match TRBD1. Germline CDR1 reads DFQATT; CDR2 reads SNEGSKA (reference sequence). This CDR3 has 15 amino acids. Unmatched junction bases numbered 13, after V lost 6 bases and J lost 3 bases.

This clonotype was detected many times. V is TRBV2 and J is TRBJ1-5; TRBD1 matches 8 bases. Looked up from germline, CDR1 is SNHLY and CDR2 is FYNNEI. Trimming removed 2 bases from V and 7 bases from J; junction bases left unmatched: 4. This CDR3 is built from 14 residues. In DNA form, the CDR3 reads TGTGCCAGCAGTGAAACAGGGGGGGGACAGCCCCAGCATTTT. Translated, it gives CASSETGGGQPQHF. Drawing the rest from reference TRBV2 and TRBJ1-5, the complete variable domain is EPEVTQTPSHQVTQMGQEVILRCVPISNHLYFYWYRQILGQKVEFLVSFYNNEISEKSEIFDDQFSVERPDGSNFTLKIRSTKLEDSAMYFCASSETGGGQPQHFGDGTRLSIL.

This clonotype has only a few counts. The rearrangement links TRBV20-1 to TRBJ1-4; D is unclear. This CDR3 contains 14 residues. V gave up 0 bases and J gave up 0 bases, with 5 bases separating them. Germline V gene data show CDR1 as DFQATT and CDR2 as SNEGSKA (reference sequence). CDR3 residues: CSAREQPTNEKLFF. The CDR3 DNA reads as TGCAGTGCTAGAGAACAACCAACTAATGAAAAACTGTTTTTT.

This clonotype was seen a few times. The V call is TRBV5-6, the J call TRBJ2-5; no clear D gene. Trimming removed 4 bases from V and 2 bases from J, with 15 bases in between. CDR1 is SGHDT, CDR2 YYEEEE, per germline. This CDR3 spans 15 amino acids. CDR3 bases: TGTGCCAGCAGCCCTAGGTTGGCAGAACAAGAGACCCAGTACTTC. It specifies CASSPRLAEQETQYF.

The table lists this clonotype with many counts. The chain has TRBV6-2 or TRBV6-3 and TRBJ2-7; 10 positions agree with TRBD2. The CDR3 contains 15 residues. J lost 0 bases, V lost 7 bases, and 6 bases had no gene match. Germline lookup yields CDR1 MNHEY and CDR2 SVGEGT. The CDR3 sequence: CASKASGSSSYEQYF. DNA for the CDR3: TGTGCCAGCAAGGCTAGCGGGAGTAGCTCCTACGAGCAGTACTTC.

The chain uses TRBV3-1 and TRBJ2-5, with 11 bases that match TRBD2. Looked up from germline, CDR1 is LGHDT and CDR2 is YNNKEL (reference sequence). CDR3 length equals 15 residues. The junction had 0 bases not matched to a gene; V was cut back by 3 bases and J by 0 bases. CDR3 residues: CASSQGLADQETQYF. The CDR3 bases are TGTGCCAGCAGCCAGGGACTAGCGGACCAAGAGACCCAGTACTTC.

This clonotype has at least ten counts. The rearrangement uses TRBV28 and TRBJ2-2; D ambiguous. Germline V gene data show CDR1 as MDHEN and CDR2 as SYDVKM. Deletions cut 5 bases from V and 6 bases from J, with 10 bases between. The CDR3 totals 13 residues. The CDR3 nucleotides are TGTGCCAGCAGTGTAGAATGGGCCGGGGAGCTGTTTTTT. Translated, it gives CASSVEWAGELFF.

This clonotype came up a few times. The genes are TRBV7-9 and TRBJ1-1, with D maybe TRBD1 (6 bases). Between the trimmed V and J ends, which lost 5 bases and 1 base, there was a span of 11 bases. CDR1 and CDR2 (germline): SEHNR, FQNEAQ (reference sequence). The CDR3 totals 14 residues. For the CDR3, the DNA is TGTGCCAGCAGCATGAGACAGGAGAACACTGAAGCTTTCTTT. Translation: CASSMRQENTEAFF.

This clonotype was seen more than once but under ten times. The CDR3 region has the DNA TGTGCCAGCAGTTACGAGGGGGCGGTTAATTCACCCCTCCACTTT. Amino acid sequence: CASSYEGAVNSPLHF. This chain connects TRBV6-2 or TRBV6-3 to TRBJ1-6; 7 bases are a match to TRBD1. CDR1 and CDR2 (germline): MNHEY, SVGEGT. V shed 2 bases, J shed 6 bases, and the junction held 4 bases outside the gene matches. CDR3 length: 15 residues.